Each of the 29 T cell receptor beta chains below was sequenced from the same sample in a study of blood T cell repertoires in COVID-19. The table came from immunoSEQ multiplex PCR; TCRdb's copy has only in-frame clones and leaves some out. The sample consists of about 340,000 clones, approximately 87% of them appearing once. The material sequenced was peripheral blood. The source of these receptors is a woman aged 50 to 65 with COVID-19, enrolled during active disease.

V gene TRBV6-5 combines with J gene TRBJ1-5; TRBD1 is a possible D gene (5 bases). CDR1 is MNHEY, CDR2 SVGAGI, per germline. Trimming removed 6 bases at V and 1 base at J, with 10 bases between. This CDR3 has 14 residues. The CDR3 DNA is TGTGCCAGCAGAATCAGGGTAAGCAATCAGCCCCAGCATTTT. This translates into CASRIRVSNQPQHF.

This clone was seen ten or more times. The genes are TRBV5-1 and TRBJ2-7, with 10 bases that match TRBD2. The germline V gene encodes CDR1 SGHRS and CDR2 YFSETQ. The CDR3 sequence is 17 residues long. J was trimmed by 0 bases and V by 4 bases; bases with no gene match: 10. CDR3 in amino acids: CASSAGTSVRSSYEQYF. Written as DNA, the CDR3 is TGCGCCAGCAGCGCAGGGACTAGCGTTAGGAGCTCCTACGAGCAGTACTTC.

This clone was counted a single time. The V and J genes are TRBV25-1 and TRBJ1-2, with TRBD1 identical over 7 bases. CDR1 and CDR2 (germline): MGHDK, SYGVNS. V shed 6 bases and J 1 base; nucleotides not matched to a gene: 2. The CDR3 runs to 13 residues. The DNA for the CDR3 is TGTGCCAGCAGCCAGGGGGTTAACTATGGCTACACCTTC. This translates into CASSQGVNYGYTF.

DNA for the CDR3: TGTGCCAGCAGCTTAAATAGCGGGGGGCAAGAGACCCAGTACTTC. It is translated as CASSLNSGGQETQYF. This sequence joins TRBV7-6 and TRBJ2-5, with TRBD2 matching over 10 bases. Germline-derived CDR1 and CDR2 are SGHVS and FNYEAQ. CDR3 length: 15 amino acids. The V gene end was trimmed by 2 bases and the J gene end by 2 bases; junction bases not matched to a gene: 2.

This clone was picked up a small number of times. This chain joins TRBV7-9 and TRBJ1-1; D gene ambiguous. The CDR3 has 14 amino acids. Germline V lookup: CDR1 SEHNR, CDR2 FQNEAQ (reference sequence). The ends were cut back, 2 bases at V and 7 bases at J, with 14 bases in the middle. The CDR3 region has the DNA TGTGCCAGCAGCTTACGGGAGGAAAAGTATGAAGCTTTCTTT. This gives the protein CASSLREEKYEAFF.

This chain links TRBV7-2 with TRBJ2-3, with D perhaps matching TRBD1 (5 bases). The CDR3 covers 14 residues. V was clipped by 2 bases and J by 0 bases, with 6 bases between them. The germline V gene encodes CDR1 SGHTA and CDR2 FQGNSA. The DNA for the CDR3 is TGTGCCAGCAGCTTACAGGGAAGCACAGATACGCAGTATTTT. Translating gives CASSLQGSTDTQYF.

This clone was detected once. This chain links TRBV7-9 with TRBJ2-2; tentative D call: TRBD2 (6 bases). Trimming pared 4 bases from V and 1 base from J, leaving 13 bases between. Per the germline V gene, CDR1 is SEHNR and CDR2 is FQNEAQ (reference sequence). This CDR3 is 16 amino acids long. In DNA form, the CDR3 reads TGTGCCAGCAGCTGGGCTAGCGCCAGGAACACCGGGGAGCTGTTTTTT. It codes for CASSWASARNTGELFF. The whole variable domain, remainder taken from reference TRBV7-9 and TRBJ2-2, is DTGVSQNPRHKITKRGQNVTFRCDPISEHNRLYWYRQTLGQGPEFLTYFQNEAQLEKSRLLSDRFSAERPKGSFSTLEIQRTEQGDSAMYLCASSWASARNTGELFFGEGSRLTVL.

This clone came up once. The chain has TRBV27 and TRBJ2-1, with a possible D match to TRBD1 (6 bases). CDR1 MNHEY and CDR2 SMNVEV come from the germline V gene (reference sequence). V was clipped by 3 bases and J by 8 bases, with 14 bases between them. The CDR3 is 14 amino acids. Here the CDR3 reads CASSFQGTGYEQFF. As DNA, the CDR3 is TGTGCCAGCAGTTTTCAGGGTACAGGGTATGAGCAGTTCTTC.

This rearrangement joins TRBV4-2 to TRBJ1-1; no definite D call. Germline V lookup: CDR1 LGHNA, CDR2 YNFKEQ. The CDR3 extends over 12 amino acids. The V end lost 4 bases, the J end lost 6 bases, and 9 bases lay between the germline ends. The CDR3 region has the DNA TGTGCCAGCAGCCCGGGATCTCCTGAAGCTTTCTTT. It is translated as CASSPGSPEAFF.

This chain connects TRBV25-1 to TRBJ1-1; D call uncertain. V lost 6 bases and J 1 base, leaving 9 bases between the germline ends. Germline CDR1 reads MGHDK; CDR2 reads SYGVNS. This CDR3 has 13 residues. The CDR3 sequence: CASSNTQNTEAFF. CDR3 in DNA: TGTGCCAGCAGCAATACTCAGAACACTGAAGCTTTCTTT.

DNA for the CDR3: TGTGCCACCAGTGATAGAGAAGCCACGAACACCGGGGAGCTGTTTTTT. Translating gives CATSDREATNTGELFF. The chain joins TRBV24-1 to TRBJ2-2; D call uncertain. V lost 3 bases and J lost 0, with 10 bases in between. CDR3 length: 16 amino acids. Germline V gene sequence: CDR1 KGHDR, CDR2 SFDVKD.

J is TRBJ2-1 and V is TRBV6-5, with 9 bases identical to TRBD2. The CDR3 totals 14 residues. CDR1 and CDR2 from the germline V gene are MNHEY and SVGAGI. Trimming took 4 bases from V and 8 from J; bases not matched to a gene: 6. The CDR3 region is CASSFSGSVDEQFF. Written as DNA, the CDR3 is TGTGCCAGCAGTTTTAGCGGGAGTGTGGATGAGCAGTTCTTC.

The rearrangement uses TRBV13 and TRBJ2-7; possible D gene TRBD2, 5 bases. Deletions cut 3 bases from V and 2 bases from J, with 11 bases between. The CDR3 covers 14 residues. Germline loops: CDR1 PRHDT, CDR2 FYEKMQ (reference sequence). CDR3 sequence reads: CASSFQTNAYEQYF. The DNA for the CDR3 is TGTGCCAGCAGCTTCCAGACTAACGCCTACGAGCAGTACTTC.

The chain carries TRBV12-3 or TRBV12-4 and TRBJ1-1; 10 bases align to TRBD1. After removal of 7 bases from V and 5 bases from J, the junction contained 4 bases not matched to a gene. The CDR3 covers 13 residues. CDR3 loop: CASKGTGVTEAFF. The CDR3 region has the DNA TGTGCCAGCAAGGGGACAGGGGTTACTGAAGCTTTCTTT.

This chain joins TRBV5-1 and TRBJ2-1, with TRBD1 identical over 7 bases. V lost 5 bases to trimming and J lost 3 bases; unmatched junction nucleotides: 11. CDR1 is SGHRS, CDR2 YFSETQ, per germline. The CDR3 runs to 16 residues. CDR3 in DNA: TGCGCCAGCAGACCCCGGACAGGCTCGAGCTACAATGAGCAGTTCTTC. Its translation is CASRPRTGSSYNEQFF.

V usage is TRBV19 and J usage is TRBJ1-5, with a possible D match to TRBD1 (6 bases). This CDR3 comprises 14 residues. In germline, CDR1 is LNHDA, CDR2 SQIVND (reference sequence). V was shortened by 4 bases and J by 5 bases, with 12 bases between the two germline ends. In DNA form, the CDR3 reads TGTGCCAGTAGTACCACAGGGTTCTATCAGCCCCAGCATTTT. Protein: CASSTTGFYQPQHF.

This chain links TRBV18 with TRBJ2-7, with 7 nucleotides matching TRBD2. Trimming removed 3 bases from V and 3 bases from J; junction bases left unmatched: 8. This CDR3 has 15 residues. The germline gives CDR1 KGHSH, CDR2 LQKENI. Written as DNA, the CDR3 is TGTGCCAGCTCACCTGTGACTAGCTATTTCTACGAGCAGTACTTC. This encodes CASSPVTSYFYEQYF. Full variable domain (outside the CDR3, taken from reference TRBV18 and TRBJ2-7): NAGVMQNPRHLVRRRGQEARLRCSPMKGHSHVYWYRQLPEEGLKFMVYLQKENIIDESGMPKERFSAEFPKEGPSILRIQQVVRGDSAAYFCASSPVTSYFYEQYFGPGTRLTVT.

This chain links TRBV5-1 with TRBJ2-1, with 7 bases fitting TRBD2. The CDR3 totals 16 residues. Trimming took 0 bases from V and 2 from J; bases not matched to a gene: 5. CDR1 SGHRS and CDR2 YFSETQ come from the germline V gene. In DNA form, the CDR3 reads TGCGCCAGCAGCTTGGTATCTAGCGGAGCCTACAATGAGCAGTTCTTC. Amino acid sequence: CASSLVSSGAYNEQFF.

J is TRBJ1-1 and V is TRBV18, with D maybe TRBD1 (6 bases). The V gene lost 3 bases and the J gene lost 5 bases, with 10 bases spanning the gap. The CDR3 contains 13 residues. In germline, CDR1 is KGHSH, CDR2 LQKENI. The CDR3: CASSPAGETEAFF. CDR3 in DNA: TGTGCCAGCTCACCCGCAGGGGAAACTGAAGCTTTCTTT.

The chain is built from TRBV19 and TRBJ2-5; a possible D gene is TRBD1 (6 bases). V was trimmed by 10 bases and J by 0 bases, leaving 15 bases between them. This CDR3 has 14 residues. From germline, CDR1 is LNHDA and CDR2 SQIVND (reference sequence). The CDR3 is CATGSYRDQETQYF. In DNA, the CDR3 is TGTGCCACCGGAAGTTACAGGGACCAAGAGACCCAGTACTTC.

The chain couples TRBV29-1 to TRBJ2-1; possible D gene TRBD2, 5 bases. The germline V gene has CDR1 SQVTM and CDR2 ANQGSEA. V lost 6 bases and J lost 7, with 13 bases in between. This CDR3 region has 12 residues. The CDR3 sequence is CSVGRGWNEQFF. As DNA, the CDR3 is TGCAGCGTCGGACGGGGATGGAATGAGCAGTTCTTC.

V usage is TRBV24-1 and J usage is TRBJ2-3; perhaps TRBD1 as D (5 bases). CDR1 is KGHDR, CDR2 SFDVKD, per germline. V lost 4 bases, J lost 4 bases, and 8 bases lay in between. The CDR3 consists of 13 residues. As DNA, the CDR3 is TGTGCCACCAGTGAACCCAGGGCAGATACGCAGTATTTT. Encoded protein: CATSEPRADTQYF.

CDR3 sequence reads: CASSEGRYTGELFF. DNA for the CDR3: TGTGCCAGTAGTGAAGGGAGATACACCGGGGAGCTGTTTTTT. V and J are TRBV19 and TRBJ2-2; possible D gene TRBD2, 5 bases. V lost 5 bases and J lost 3, with 10 bases in between. The germline gives CDR1 LNHDA, CDR2 SQIVND (reference sequence). The CDR3 runs to 14 residues.

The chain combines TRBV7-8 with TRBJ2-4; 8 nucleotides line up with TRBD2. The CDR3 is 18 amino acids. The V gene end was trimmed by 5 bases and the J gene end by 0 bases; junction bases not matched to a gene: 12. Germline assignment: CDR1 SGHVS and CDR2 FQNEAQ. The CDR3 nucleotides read TGTGCCAGCAGCCCAGGACGGCGGGGGGAAGTAGCCAAAAACATTCAGTACTTC. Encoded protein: CASSPGRRGEVAKNIQYF.

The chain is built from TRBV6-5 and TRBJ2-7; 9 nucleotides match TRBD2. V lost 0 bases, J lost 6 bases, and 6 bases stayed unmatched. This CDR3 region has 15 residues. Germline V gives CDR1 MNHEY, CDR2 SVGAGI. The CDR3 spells CASSYSRSGRSEQYF. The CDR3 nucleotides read TGTGCCAGCAGTTACTCGAGGAGCGGGAGGAGCGAGCAGTACTTC.

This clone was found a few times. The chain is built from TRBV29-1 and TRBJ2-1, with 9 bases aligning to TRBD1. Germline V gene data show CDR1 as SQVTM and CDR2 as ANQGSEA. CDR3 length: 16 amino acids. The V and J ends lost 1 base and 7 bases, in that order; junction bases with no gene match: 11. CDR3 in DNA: TGCAGCGTTGAAGGTTTTATGGGGACAGGGTCTAATGAGCAGTTCTTC. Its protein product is CSVEGFMGTGSNEQFF.

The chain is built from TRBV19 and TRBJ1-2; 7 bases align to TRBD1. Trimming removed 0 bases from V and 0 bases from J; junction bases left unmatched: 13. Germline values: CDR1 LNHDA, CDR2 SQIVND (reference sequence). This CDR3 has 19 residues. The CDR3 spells CASSIDRSTGAEANYGYTF. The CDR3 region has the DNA TGTGCCAGTAGTATAGATCGGTCTACAGGGGCCGAAGCTAACTATGGCTACACCTTC.

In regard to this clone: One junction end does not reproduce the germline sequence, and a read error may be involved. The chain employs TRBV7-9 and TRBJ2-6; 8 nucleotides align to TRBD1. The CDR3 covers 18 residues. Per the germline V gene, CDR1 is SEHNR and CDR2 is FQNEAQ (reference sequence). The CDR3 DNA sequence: TGTGCCAGCAGCCCTAGAGGGACAGGACTCTCTGGTGCCAACGTCCTGACTTTC. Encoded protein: CASSPRGTGLSGANVLTF.

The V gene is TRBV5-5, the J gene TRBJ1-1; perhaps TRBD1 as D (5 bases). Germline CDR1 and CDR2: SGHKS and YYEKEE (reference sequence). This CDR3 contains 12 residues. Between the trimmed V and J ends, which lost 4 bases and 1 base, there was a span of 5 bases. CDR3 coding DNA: TGTGCCAGCAGCAGGGGGAACACTGAAGCTTTCTTT. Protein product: CASSRGNTEAFF.